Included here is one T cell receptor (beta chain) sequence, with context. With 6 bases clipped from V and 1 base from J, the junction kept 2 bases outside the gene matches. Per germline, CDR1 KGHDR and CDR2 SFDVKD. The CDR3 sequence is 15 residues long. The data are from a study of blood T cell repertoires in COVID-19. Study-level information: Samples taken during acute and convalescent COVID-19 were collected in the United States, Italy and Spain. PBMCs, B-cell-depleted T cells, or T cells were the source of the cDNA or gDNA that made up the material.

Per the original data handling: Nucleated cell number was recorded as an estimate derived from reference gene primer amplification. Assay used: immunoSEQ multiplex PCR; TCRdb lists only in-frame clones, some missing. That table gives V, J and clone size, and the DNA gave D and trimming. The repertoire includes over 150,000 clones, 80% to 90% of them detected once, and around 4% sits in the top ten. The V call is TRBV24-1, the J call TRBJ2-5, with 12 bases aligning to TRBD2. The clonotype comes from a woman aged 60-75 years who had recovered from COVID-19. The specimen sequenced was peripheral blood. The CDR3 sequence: CATSLAGGPQETQYF. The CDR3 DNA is TGTGCCACCAGTCTAGCGGGGGGGCCCCAAGAGACCCAGTACTTC.